One sample yielded the 18 T cell receptor beta chains listed below, sequenced in a study of human T cells and chemical hapten exposure. Indicated time point: pre-sensitization, week 0. Regarding treatment: therapeutic diphenylcyclopropenone sensitization with weekly scalp DPC. From the RACE reads, TCRdb called clonotypes with MiXCR, one entry per CDR3 protein. This table holds 55,000 to 75,000 distinct CDR3 sequences, approximately 6.7% found once. The starting material was whole blood, obtained in connection with sensitization to the hapten diphenylcyclopropenone (DPC). Receptors were obtained from a woman younger than 45 with alopecia areata. Some clones in this sample may be carry-over from other donors' samples.

In its sample, this clonotype was seen many times. The chain uses TRBV29-1 and TRBJ2-1, with D possibly being TRBD2 (6 bases). The CDR3 is 14 residues long. Germline lookup yields CDR1 SQVTM and CDR2 ANQGSEA. Trimming shortened V by 4 bases and J by 8 bases, and 18 bases separated the two germline ends. The CDR3 here is CSVAYWGRRDEQFF. CDR3 nucleotides: TGCAGCGTTGCTTATTGGGGGAGGAGGGATGAGCAGTTCTTC.

The table lists this clonotype with many counts. This rearrangement joins TRBV6-1 to TRBJ1-2; D unresolved. This CDR3 has 15 residues. CDR1 is MNHNS, CDR2 SASEGT, per germline. The V end was cut by 0 bases, the J end by 5 bases, with 13 bases between. In DNA, the CDR3 is TGTGCCAGCAGTGAAGCGCGATACAGACTTTATGGCTACACCTTC. It specifies CASSEARYRLYGYTF.

The CDR3 DNA follows: TGCAGCGTTGACGTGTTGGGTGAAAAACTGTTTTTT. It translates to CSVDVLGEKLFF. The genes are TRBV29-1 and TRBJ1-4; D not resolved. V was cut by 3 bases and J by 7 bases, with 9 bases left in between. Germline V gene data show CDR1 as SQVTM and CDR2 as ANQGSEA. The CDR3 has 12 residues.

V gene TRBV29-1 combines with J gene TRBJ1-5, with D unclear. Trimming removed 4 bases from V and 5 bases from J, with 9 bases in between. The germline V gene has CDR1 SQVTM and CDR2 ANQGSEA. The CDR3 runs 12 residues. CDR3: CSVVLEDQPQHF. In nucleotides, the CDR3 is TGCAGCGTTGTGTTGGAGGATCAGCCCCAGCATTTT.

This clonotype was detected ten times or more. The V gene is TRBV5-1, the J gene TRBJ2-7; possibly TRBD1 or TRBD2 for D (6 bases each). CDR3 length: 17 amino acids. Trimming removed 3 bases at V and 3 bases at J, with 22 bases between. In germline, CDR1 is SGHRS, CDR2 YFSETQ. CDR3 loop: CASSSHYSGAVGYEQYF. The CDR3 DNA follows: TGCGCCAGCAGCTCCCATTATTCGGGGGCGGTGGGCTACGAGCAGTACTTC.

The J gene is TRBJ1-2, the V gene TRBV7-2; D remains unclear. Germline CDR1 is SGHTA and CDR2 is FQGNSA. This CDR3 region has 12 residues. Trimming took off 5 bases at V and 8 bases at J, with 12 bases between the two ends. The CDR3 reads CASSIGVLGYTF. CDR3 DNA sequence: TGTGCCAGCAGCATCGGGGTACTCGGCTACACCTTC.

With respect to this clonotype: Given a much more abundant clone one base away, this may be a read error. This chain links TRBV7-7 with TRBJ2-1; D is possibly TRBD2 (7 bases). The CDR3 has 16 amino acids. Germline assignment: CDR1 SSHAT and CDR2 FNYEAQ (reference sequence). For the CDR3, the DNA is TGTACTAGCAGCTTAGTTGGGGGGGCCTCCTACAATGAGCAGTTCTTC. Its protein is CTSSLVGGASYNEQFF.

This clonotype was observed at least ten times. This chain uses TRBV6-5 with TRBJ2-7; 10 nucleotides line up with TRBD1. V trimming: 5 bases; J trimming: 7 bases; junction bases outside the gene matches: 11. Germline CDR1 MNHEY, CDR2 SVGAGI. This CDR3 region has 15 residues. This chain's CDR3 is CASSLRTGGRREQYF. Here the CDR3 DNA reads TGTGCCAGCAGTCTAAGGACAGGGGGTCGTAGGGAGCAGTACTTC.

In this sample, this clonotype turned up many times. The gene calls are TRBV6-5 and TRBJ1-1; D not certain. V shed 6 bases and J shed 6 bases, with 14 bases lying between them. CDR1 and CDR2 (germline): MNHEY, SVGAGI. The CDR3 runs 13 residues. CDR3 nucleotides: TGTGCCAGCAGCCCCGTTTTAGCGGCTGAAGCTTTCTTT. Translation gives CASSPVLAAEAFF.

This clonotype was observed many times. The J gene is TRBJ1-2, the V gene TRBV2, with D perhaps matching TRBD1 (5 bases). CDR1 and CDR2 (germline): SNHLY, FYNNEI. This CDR3 has 12 amino acids. V lost 9 bases and J lost 4, with 12 bases in between. CDR3 sequence: CASNGQGYGYTF. Written as DNA, the CDR3 is TGTGCCAGTAACGGACAAGGCTATGGCTACACCTTC. The full variable domain, rest sourced from reference TRBV2 and TRBJ1-2, is EPEVTQTPSHQVTQMGQEVILRCVPISNHLYFYWYRQILGQKVEFLVSFYNNEISEKSEIFDDQFSVERPDGSNFTLKIRSTKLEDSAMYFCASNGQGYGYTFGSGTRLTVV.

This clonotype came up many times. The V call is TRBV6-6, the J call TRBJ2-3; D is unclear. Germline V gene lookup returns CDR1 MNHNY and CDR2 SVGAGI (reference sequence). Trimming took off 6 bases at V and 6 bases at J, with 22 bases between the two ends. There are 16 residues in the CDR3. CDR3 DNA: TGTGCCAGCAGGGCGCCATGGTCCCTAACTCAGGATACGCAGTATTTT. Its protein is CASRAPWSLTQDTQYF.

This clonotype was recorded at least ten times. This sequence joins TRBV18 and TRBJ2-3, with D possibly being TRBD2 (6 bases). Germline CDR1 reads KGHSH; CDR2 reads LQKENI. V lost 8 bases and J 2 bases, leaving 8 bases between the germline ends. The CDR3 length is 12 residues. In nucleotides, the CDR3 is TGTGCCAGCACGGGGGACACAGATACGCAGTATTTT. It codes for CASTGDTDTQYF.

This clonotype was observed many times. V usage is TRBV6-6 and J usage is TRBJ2-3, with 10 bases matching TRBD2. CDR3 size: 15 residues. V shed 4 bases, J shed 1 base, and the junction held 2 bases outside the gene matches. CDR1 and CDR2 from the germline V gene are MNHNY and SVGAGI (reference sequence). Here the CDR3 reads CASSLGLAGTDTQYF. The CDR3 region has the DNA TGTGCCAGCAGTTTAGGACTAGCGGGCACAGATACGCAGTATTTT.

At least ten counts were recorded for this clonotype. The CDR3: CASSLSWTDQPQHF. The CDR3 bases are TGTGCCAGCAGTTTAAGTTGGACTGATCAGCCCCAGCATTTT. V gene TRBV12-3 or TRBV12-4 combines with J gene TRBJ1-5; D unresolved. The germline V and J ends were trimmed by 2 bases and 5 bases, with 10 bases remaining between them. This CDR3 is 14 amino acids long.

V gene TRBV7-8 combines with J gene TRBJ1-5, with D perhaps TRBD1 (6 bases). V lost 8 bases to trimming and J lost 0 bases, with 11 bases between them. Germline V lookup: CDR1 SGHVS, CDR2 FQNEAQ. CDR3 length: 14 amino acids. The chain's CDR3 is CASGDRFSNQPQHF. The CDR3 DNA reads TGTGCCAGCGGCGACAGGTTTAGCAATCAGCCCCAGCATTTT.

This clonotype was counted at least ten times. The CDR3 DNA is TGCAGTGCTAGAGATGGGAGGTACGGCTACGAGCAGTACTTC. Its translation is CSARDGRYGYEQYF. The V and J genes are TRBV20-1 and TRBJ2-7, with D possibly TRBD2 on 6 matching bases. V was pared by 0 bases and J by 3 bases, with 12 bases between. This CDR3 is built from 14 residues. CDR1 and CDR2 from the germline V gene are DFQATT and SNEGSKA (reference sequence).

The chain uses TRBV5-4 and TRBJ1-1; D gene uncertain. Germline CDR1 SGHNT, CDR2 YYREEE (reference sequence). The length of the CDR3 is 13 residues. Deletions cut 1 base from V and 3 bases from J, with 7 bases between. CDR3: CASSLTVYTEAFF. CDR3 sequence (DNA): TGTGCCAGCAGCTTGACAGTCTACACTGAAGCTTTCTTT.

In this sample, this clonotype turned up a few times. This chain uses TRBV20-1 with TRBJ1-2, with D uncertain. The CDR3 length is 12 residues. Per germline, CDR1 DFQATT and CDR2 SNEGSKA (reference sequence). The V gene lost 3 bases and the J gene lost 7 bases, with 12 bases spanning the gap. CDR3 amino acids: CSASYGETGYTF. DNA for the CDR3: TGCAGTGCTAGTTATGGGGAGACTGGCTACACCTTC.